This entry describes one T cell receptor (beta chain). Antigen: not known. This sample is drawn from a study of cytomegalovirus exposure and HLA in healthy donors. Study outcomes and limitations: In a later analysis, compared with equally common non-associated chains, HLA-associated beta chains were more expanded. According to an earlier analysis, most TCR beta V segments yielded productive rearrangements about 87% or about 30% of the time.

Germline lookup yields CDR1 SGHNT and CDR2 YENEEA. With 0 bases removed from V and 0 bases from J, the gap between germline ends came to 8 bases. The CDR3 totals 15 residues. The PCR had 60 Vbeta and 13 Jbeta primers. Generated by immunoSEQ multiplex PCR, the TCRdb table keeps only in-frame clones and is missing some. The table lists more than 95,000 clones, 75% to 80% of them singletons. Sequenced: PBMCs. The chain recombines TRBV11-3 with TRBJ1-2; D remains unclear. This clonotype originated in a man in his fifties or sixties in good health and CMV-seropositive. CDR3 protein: CASSLDLGANYGYTF. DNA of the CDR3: TGTGCCAGCAGCTTAGATCTCGGAGCTAACTATGGCTACACCTTC.